This T cell receptor (beta chain) was captured by sequencing in a study of CD8 T cells in ankylosing spondylitis. Whole-study results and caveats: Earlier studies detected some motif variants in reactive arthritis synovial fluid and blood. Blood from ankylosing spondylitis patients appeared to carry a characteristic roughly 8-variant TCR beta motif. Clones linked to disease, bearing a CD8+ phenotype, were relatively rare in peripheral blood.

The CDR3 is made up of 13 amino acids. The germline V and J ends were trimmed by 4 bases and 3 bases, with 9 bases remaining between them. CDR1 is SQVTM, CDR2 ANQGSEA, per germline. This clonotype has at least ten counts. Its antigen is unknown. TCRdb re-analysed the 5' RACE reads in MiXCR, keeping a single row per CDR3 protein. The data show 50,000 to 65,000 distinct CDR3 sequences, 7.4% seen once. The source is a female donor with ankylosing spondylitis or in good health (not recorded which). The chain couples TRBV29-1 to TRBJ2-2; TRBD1 might be the D (5 bases). Specimen: blood, either unsorted or a sorted T cell fraction (not recorded which). The CDR3 nucleotides read TGCAGCGTTGGCAGGGTAGACACCGGGGAGCTGTTTTTT. This translates into CSVGRVDTGELFF.